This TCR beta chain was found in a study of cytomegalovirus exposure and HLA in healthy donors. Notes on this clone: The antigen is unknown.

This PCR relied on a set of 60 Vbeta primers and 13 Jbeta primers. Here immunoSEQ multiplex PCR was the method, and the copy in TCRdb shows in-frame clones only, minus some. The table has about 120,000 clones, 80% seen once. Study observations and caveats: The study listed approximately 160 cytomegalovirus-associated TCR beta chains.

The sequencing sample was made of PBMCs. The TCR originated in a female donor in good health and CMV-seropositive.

The CDR3 nucleotides are TGTGCCAGCAGCTTGGGCCGCGGGACGGATTCCTACAATGAGCAGTTCTTC. Translation: CASSLGRGTDSYNEQFF. The rearrangement joins TRBV7-9 to TRBJ2-1; possibly TRBD2 for D (6 bases). V lost 3 bases, J lost 1 base, and 16 bases lay in between. The CDR3 length is 17 residues. Germline values: CDR1 SEHNR, CDR2 FQNEAQ (reference sequence).